One sample yielded the 27 T cell receptor beta chains listed below, sequenced in a study of T-cell memory formation after mild COVID-19. TCRdb analysed the 5' RACE reads with MiXCR anew, one entry per CDR3 protein. The table lists roughly 240,000 distinct CDR3 sequences, approximately 15% of them singletons. The sequenced sample was PBMCs or a T cell subset sorted from them (not recorded which). These receptors all stem from an adult woman who had mild COVID-19 (a few samples of this study predate the infection). Cell type and time point are not known.

This clonotype was counted a few times. The chain links TRBV7-2 to TRBJ1-2; 9 nucleotides match TRBD1. With 0 bases clipped from V and 8 bases from J, the junction kept 7 bases outside the gene matches. This CDR3 contains 15 residues. Germline assignment: CDR1 SGHTA and CDR2 FQGNSA. CDR3 DNA: TGTGCCAGCAGCTTAGCGTACACAGGGGGCCAAGGCTACACCTTC. Translating gives CASSLAYTGGQGYTF.

This clonotype was seen just once. CDR3 residues: CASSPQGGGGYNEQFF. CDR3 in DNA: TGCGCCAGCAGCCCACAGGGCGGGGGGGGGTACAATGAGCAGTTCTTC. The chain uses TRBV5-1 and TRBJ2-1, with TRBD2 identical over 9 bases. This CDR3 is 16 amino acids long. Per germline, CDR1 SGHRS and CDR2 YFSETQ. V trimming: 4 bases; J trimming: 4 bases; junction bases outside the gene matches: 9.

J is TRBJ1-2 and V is TRBV12-3 or TRBV12-4, with D hard to call. CDR3 size: 12 residues. The V and J ends lost 0 bases and 8 bases respectively, with 7 bases between them. CDR3 coding DNA: TGTGCCAGCAGTTTAGCGCTAAAGGGCTACACCTTC. It codes for CASSLALKGYTF.

This clonotype was found many times. The chain's CDR3 is CSARARDRGWSTEAFF. DNA of the CDR3: TGCAGTGCTAGAGCCCGGGACAGGGGATGGAGCACTGAAGCTTTCTTT. The V gene is TRBV20-1, the J gene TRBJ1-1; 10 bases line up with TRBD1. With 1 base clipped from V and 4 bases from J, the junction kept 9 bases outside the gene matches. The CDR3 contains 16 residues. CDR1 DFQATT and CDR2 SNEGSKA come from the germline V gene (reference sequence).

This clonotype was recorded many times. This chain connects TRBV9 to TRBJ1-1, with 9 bases fitting TRBD1. Germline V CDR1 and CDR2: SGDLS, YYNGEE. With 4 bases clipped from V and 0 bases from J, the junction kept 7 bases outside the gene matches. The CDR3 has 16 amino acids. The CDR3 nucleotides are TGTGCCAGCAGCCTCGCGACAGGGGGTCTGAACACTGAAGCTTTCTTT. It specifies CASSLATGGLNTEAFF.

This clonotype was observed a few times. The V call is TRBV18, the J call TRBJ2-6; D gene ambiguous. Germline-derived CDR1 and CDR2 are KGHSH and LQKENI. The germline V and J ends were trimmed by 5 bases and 4 bases, with 9 bases remaining between them. This CDR3 is built from 14 residues. The CDR3: CASSYRDGANVLTF. The CDR3 DNA reads as TGTGCCAGCTCATACAGAGACGGGGCCAACGTCCTGACTTTC.

The CDR3, as DNA: TGTGCCAGCTCACCGGGGCACAACTTAGGCAATGAGCAGTTCTTC. Protein product: CASSPGHNLGNEQFF. The V gene is TRBV18, the J gene TRBJ2-1, with D maybe TRBD1 (5 bases). Trimming removed 3 bases from V and 6 bases from J, with 15 bases in between. From germline, CDR1 is KGHSH and CDR2 LQKENI. The CDR3 totals 15 residues. The full variable domain, with the rest looked up from reference TRBV18 and TRBJ2-1, is NAGVMQNPRHLVRRRGQEARLRCSPMKGHSHVYWYRQLPEEGLKFMVYLQKENIIDESGMPKERFSAEFPKEGPSILRIQQVVRGDSAAYFCASSPGHNLGNEQFFGPGTRLTVL.

This clonotype was picked up a small number of times. The chain combines TRBV3-1 with TRBJ2-6; 10 bases fit TRBD1. CDR1 LGHDT and CDR2 YNNKEL come from the germline V gene (reference sequence). CDR3 length equals 18 residues. Trimming removed 6 bases from V and 1 base from J; junction bases left unmatched: 9. This CDR3 is CASRPWTGGFSGANVLTF. The CDR3 nucleotides read TGTGCCAGCAGACCATGGACAGGGGGATTTTCTGGGGCCAACGTCCTGACTTTC.

The J gene is TRBJ2-7, the V gene TRBV5-1; no firm D call. The CDR3 sequence is 14 residues long. V gave up 1 base and J gave up 5 bases, with 13 bases separating them. Looked up from germline, CDR1 is SGHRS and CDR2 is YFSETQ. CDR3 in amino acids: CASSLRAGNHEQYF. The CDR3 bases are TGCGCCAGCAGCTTGCGAGCCGGCAACCACGAGCAGTACTTC.

In its sample, this clonotype was seen many times. The V call is TRBV18, the J call TRBJ2-3; the D is unclear. Germline values: CDR1 KGHSH, CDR2 LQKENI. This CDR3 has 12 amino acids. V was pared by 3 bases and J by 3 bases, with 4 bases between. The CDR3 loop is CASSPRTDTQYF. The CDR3 DNA sequence: TGTGCCAGCTCACCTAGGACAGATACGCAGTATTTT.

This clonotype has just a few counts. The rearrangement links TRBV20-1 to TRBJ1-6, with 8 bases lining up with TRBD1. CDR3 length equals 14 residues. The V gene's germline CDR1 is DFQATT and CDR2 SNEGSKA (reference sequence). J was trimmed by 6 bases and V by 6 bases; bases with no gene match: 7. The CDR3 DNA is TGCAGTGCAATACAGGGGGGTGGTAATTCACCCCTCCACTTT. Translating it yields CSAIQGGGNSPLHF.

This sequence joins TRBV20-1 and TRBJ2-1; D unclear. This CDR3 is built from 13 residues. Germline V gives CDR1 DFQATT, CDR2 SNEGSKA (reference sequence). V was shortened by 1 base and J by 4 bases, with 8 bases between the two germline ends. In DNA, the CDR3 is TGCAGTGCTAGAGTTGGGATTTACAATGAGCAGTTCTTC. Translation: CSARVGIYNEQFF.

This clonotype appeared many times. This chain connects TRBV10-3 to TRBJ2-6; maybe TRBD1 (5 bases). This CDR3 comprises 15 residues. The germline CDR1 and CDR2 sequences are ENHRY and SYGVKD. V lost 10 bases to trimming and J lost 0 bases, with 13 bases between them. CDR3 region: CATAPQGSGANVLTF. The CDR3 bases are TGTGCCACCGCACCCCAGGGCTCTGGGGCCAACGTCCTGACTTTC.

This clonotype has more than one count but fewer than ten. The chain links TRBV20-1 to TRBJ2-2, with 9 bases matching TRBD1. The CDR3 consists of 15 residues. V dropped 5 bases and J dropped 0; count of bases not matched to a gene: 4. The germline gives CDR1 DFQATT, CDR2 SNEGSKA (reference sequence). The DNA for the CDR3 is TGCAGTGCTTCGGACAGGGGTGCGAACACCGGGGAGCTGTTTTTT. It codes for CSASDRGANTGELFF.

The chain recombines TRBV20-1 with TRBJ2-5; a possible D gene is TRBD1 (6 bases). Germline CDR1 reads DFQATT; CDR2 reads SNEGSKA (reference sequence). The CDR3 spans 14 residues. The V end lost 1 base, the J end lost 2 bases, and 11 bases lay between the germline ends. The CDR3, as DNA: TGCAGTGCTAGAGGGACAGCAAAACAAGAGACCCAGTACTTC. Its protein is CSARGTAKQETQYF.

V is TRBV4-3 and J is TRBJ1-2, with D unclear. With 1 base removed from V and 4 bases from J, the gap between germline ends came to 13 bases. The germline V gene has CDR1 LGHNA and CDR2 YSLEER. The CDR3 spans 15 residues. CDR3 protein: CASSQGRTAPYGYTF. The CDR3 bases are TGCGCCAGCAGCCAAGGGAGGACTGCACCCTATGGCTACACCTTC.

This clonotype was recorded many times. V and J are TRBV4-3 and TRBJ2-1; 11 bases map to TRBD2. The CDR3 is made up of 17 amino acids. V dropped 0 bases and J dropped 6; count of bases not matched to a gene: 7. Germline CDR1 LGHNA, CDR2 YSLEER. Written as DNA, the CDR3 is TGCGCCAGCAGCCAAGACCTTACTAGCGGGAGTACCAATGAGCAGTTCTTC. It is translated as CASSQDLTSGSTNEQFF.

The chain links TRBV5-1 to TRBJ2-2; TRBD1 matches at 7 bases. The J segment lost 6 bases and the V segment lost 4 bases, leaving 6 bases of the junction unmatched. The CDR3 runs 14 residues. The V gene's germline CDR1 is SGHRS and CDR2 YFSETQ. This chain's CDR3 is CASSPGTAPGELFF. The DNA of the CDR3 is TGCGCCAGCAGCCCCGGGACAGCCCCCGGGGAGCTGTTTTTT.

This clonotype was found many times. The V call is TRBV24-1, the J call TRBJ2-4; TRBD2 matches 9 bases. The CDR3 totals 13 residues. CDR1 KGHDR and CDR2 SFDVKD come from the germline V gene. Trimming at V came to 4 bases and at J to 13 bases, leaving 7 bases not matched to a gene. The CDR3 is CATSDLGTSRQYF. The CDR3 nucleotides read TGTGCCACCAGTGACCTCGGGACTAGCAGGCAGTACTTC.

This clonotype has only a few counts. V gene TRBV2 combines with J gene TRBJ2-7; 9 nucleotides line up with TRBD2. The CDR3 has 16 amino acids. V lost 2 bases, J lost 1 base, and 6 bases stayed unmatched. Germline CDR1 reads SNHLY; CDR2 reads FYNNEI. The CDR3: CASSEPWTSASYEQYF. The CDR3, as DNA: TGTGCCAGCAGTGAACCTTGGACTAGCGCGTCCTACGAGCAGTACTTC.

This clonotype was detected a few times. V is TRBV20-1 and J is TRBJ2-2, with 7 positions matching TRBD2. This CDR3 spans 14 amino acids. The germline gives CDR1 DFQATT, CDR2 SNEGSKA (reference sequence). V shed 2 bases, J shed 6 bases, and the junction held 6 bases outside the gene matches. CDR3 amino acids: CSARRTSDPGELFF. DNA for the CDR3: TGCAGTGCTAGAAGGACTAGTGATCCCGGGGAGCTGTTTTTT.

This clonotype was seen more than once but under ten times. The chain employs TRBV15 and TRBJ2-2; the match to TRBD2 covers 8 bases. The CDR3 totals 17 residues. Per the germline V gene, CDR1 is LNHNV and CDR2 is YYDKDF (reference sequence). J was trimmed by 4 bases and V by 0 bases; bases with no gene match: 7. CDR3 protein: CATSRDAGGAGTGELFF. Written as DNA, the CDR3 is TGTGCCACCAGCAGAGATGCCGGGGGGGCGGGCACCGGGGAGCTGTTTTTT.

V usage is TRBV7-2 and J usage is TRBJ1-6; D gene uncertain. CDR1 SGHTA and CDR2 FQGNSA come from the germline V gene. This CDR3 has 14 amino acids. V lost 5 bases to trimming and J lost 10 bases, with 15 bases between them. The CDR3 DNA reads as TGTGCCAGCAGCCCCCGGTCCCTCAGATCACCCCTCCACTTT. Translated, it gives CASSPRSLRSPLHF.

This clonotype showed up just a few times. This chain connects TRBV7-2 to TRBJ2-2, with TRBD2 identical over 7 bases. CDR1 is SGHTA, CDR2 FQGNSA, per germline. The CDR3 has 16 residues. V was clipped by 2 bases and J by 6 bases; unmatched bases: 9. CDR3 protein: CASSLSAGAVAGELFF. The CDR3 DNA follows: TGTGCCAGCAGCTTATCCGCGGGAGCCGTAGCCGGGGAGCTGTTTTTT. The whole variable domain, filled in from reference TRBV7-2 and TRBJ2-2, reads GAGVSQSPSNKVTEKGKDVELRCDPISGHTALYWYRQSLGQGLEFLIYFQGNSAPDKSGLPSDRFSAERTGGSVSTLTIQRTQQEDSAVYLCASSLSAGAVAGELFFGEGSRLTVL.

This clonotype has ten or more counts. The CDR3 protein is CASNSGGTRSSYNSPLHF. CDR3 in DNA: TGTGCCAGCAACTCAGGGGGCACGCGTAGTTCCTATAATTCACCCCTCCACTTT. V is TRBV6-5 and J is TRBJ1-6; TRBD1 matches 8 bases. Trimming took 7 bases from V and 1 from J; bases not matched to a gene: 12. CDR1 and CDR2 (germline): MNHEY, SVGAGI. The CDR3 has 18 amino acids.

V is TRBV12-3 or TRBV12-4 and J is TRBJ2-3; 9 bases line up with TRBD2. Trimming cost V 2 bases and J 2 bases; bases outside gene matches: 11. The CDR3 contains 18 residues. CDR3 DNA sequence: TGTGCCAGCAGTTTAAGTCGAGGGCTAGCGGGGATCACAGATACGCAGTATTTT. Protein product: CASSLSRGLAGITDTQYF.

CDR3 sequence reads: CSVDSPEVGYTF. CDR3 coding DNA: TGCAGCGTTGACAGTCCTGAGGTGGGCTACACCTTC. The genes are TRBV29-1 and TRBJ1-2; D is unresolved. V was shortened by 3 bases and J by 8 bases, with 13 bases between the two germline ends. CDR1 SQVTM and CDR2 ANQGSEA come from the germline V gene. This CDR3 comprises 12 residues.